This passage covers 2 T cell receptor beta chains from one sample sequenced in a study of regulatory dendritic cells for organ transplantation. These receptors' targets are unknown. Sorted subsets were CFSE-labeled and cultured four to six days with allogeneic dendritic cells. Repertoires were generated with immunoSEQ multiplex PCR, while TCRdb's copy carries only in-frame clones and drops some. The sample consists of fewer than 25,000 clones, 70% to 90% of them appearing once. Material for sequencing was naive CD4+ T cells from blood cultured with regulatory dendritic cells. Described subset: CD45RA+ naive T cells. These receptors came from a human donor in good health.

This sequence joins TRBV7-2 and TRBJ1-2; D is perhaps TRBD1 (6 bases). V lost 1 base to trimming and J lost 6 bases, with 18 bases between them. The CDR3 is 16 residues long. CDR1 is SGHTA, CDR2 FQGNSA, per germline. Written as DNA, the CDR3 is TGTGCCAGCAGCTTAGAGCCAGGGGTTCTTCTTCATGGCTACACCTTC. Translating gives CASSLEPGVLLHGYTF.

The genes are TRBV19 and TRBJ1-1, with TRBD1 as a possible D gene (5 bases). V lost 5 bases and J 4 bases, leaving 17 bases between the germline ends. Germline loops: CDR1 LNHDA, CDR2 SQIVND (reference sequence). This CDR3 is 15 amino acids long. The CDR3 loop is CASSLGPQRITEAFF. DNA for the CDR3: TGTGCCAGTAGTCTGGGACCACAGAGGATCACTGAAGCTTTCTTT. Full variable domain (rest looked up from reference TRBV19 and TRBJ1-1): DGGITQSPKYLFRKEGQNVTLSCEQNLNHDAMYWYRQDPGQGLRLIYYSQIVNDFQKGDIAEGYSVSREKKESFPLTVTSAQKNPTAFYLCASSLGPQRITEAFFGQGTRLTVV.